The 11 T cell receptor beta chains below were found in one sample sequenced in a study of spatial heterogeneity in lung cancer (dated by TCRdb to the late 2010s). The time point label on this specimen signifies: sample taken at primary tumor resection. The library was made by 5' RACE. The run used a NextSeq 500. The public reads were reanalyzed by TCRdb: fastp trimming at Q25, MiXCR alignment, in-frame beta chains only. Entries are consolidated by CDR3 protein sequence, retaining the most common genes and DNA. The table for this sample lists 60,000 to 90,000 distinct CDR3 sequences; 7.5% to 9.5% of them were counted only once. The top ten clonotypes cover roughly 7.1% of the sample. The source material was PBMCs, sampled at surgery. The receptors were gathered from a male donor with early-stage non-small cell lung cancer.

This clonotype was detected ten times or more. The genes are TRBV12-3 or TRBV12-4 and TRBJ1-4; no definite D call. V was trimmed by 1 base and J by 12 bases, leaving 15 bases between them. CDR3 length: 14 amino acids. The CDR3 protein is CASSLGSLARELFF. CDR3 sequence (DNA): TGTGCCAGCAGTTTAGGCAGCCTCGCGAGGGAACTGTTTTTT.

This clonotype was seen a few times. J is TRBJ1-5 and V is TRBV20-1; weak D call: TRBD1 (5 bases). V gave up 0 bases and J gave up 6 bases, with 12 bases separating them. This CDR3 contains 14 residues. The germline gives CDR1 DFQATT, CDR2 SNEGSKA (reference sequence). The CDR3 coding sequence is TGCAGTGCTAGAGATACCCCAGGGTTTCAGCCCCAGCATTTT. Translation: CSARDTPGFQPQHF.

About this clonotype itself: The junction does not match germline at one end; this may be a read error. This sequence joins TRBV12-3 or TRBV12-4 and TRBJ1-5, with D possibly being TRBD1 (6 bases). CDR3 size: 13 residues. CDR3 DNA: TGTGCCAGCACCCCAGGGGAGCGGCAGCCCCGGCATTTT. Amino acids: CASTPGERQPRHF.

The gene calls are TRBV5-1 and TRBJ2-2, with TRBD2 matching 12 bases. The germline V gene encodes CDR1 SGHRS and CDR2 YFSETQ. The CDR3 has 15 amino acids. Unmatched junction bases numbered 6, after V lost 3 bases and J lost 9 bases. CDR3 in amino acids: CASSYGTSGPRELFF. CDR3 in DNA: TGCGCCAGCAGCTACGGGACTAGCGGGCCAAGGGAGCTGTTTTTT.

The table lists this clonotype with many counts. The rearrangement links TRBV20-1 to TRBJ2-1; a weak D match, TRBD2 (6 bases). Germline V CDR1 and CDR2: DFQATT, SNEGSKA (reference sequence). The CDR3 is 13 amino acids. With 5 bases removed from V and 5 bases from J, the gap between germline ends came to 13 bases. CDR3 nucleotides: TGCAGTGCTCCCGGAGTAGCGGACAATGAGCAGTTCTTC. Amino acids: CSAPGVADNEQFF.

The chain has TRBV10-3 and TRBJ1-5, with D maybe TRBD1 (6 bases). The ends were cut back, 4 bases at V and 0 bases at J, with 10 bases in the middle. Germline CDR1 is ENHRY and CDR2 is SYGVKD. CDR3 length equals 15 residues. The CDR3: CAISVEDSSNQPQHF. Here the CDR3 DNA reads TGTGCCATCAGTGTCGAGGACAGTAGCAATCAGCCCCAGCATTTT.

DNA of the CDR3: TGTGCCAGCAGACAACTTAACAATCAGCCCCAGCATTTT. Amino acids: CASRQLNNQPQHF. The chain carries TRBV7-9 and TRBJ1-5; D gene unclear. This CDR3 has 13 amino acids. The germline gives CDR1 SEHNR, CDR2 FQNEAQ (reference sequence). V lost 6 bases, J lost 3 bases, and 9 bases lay in between.

J is TRBJ2-3 and V is TRBV7-9; 10 bases align to TRBD2. Trimming took 3 bases from V and 4 from J; bases not matched to a gene: 4. The CDR3 consists of 15 residues. Germline-derived CDR1 and CDR2 are SEHNR and FQNEAQ (reference sequence). For the CDR3, the DNA is TGTGCCAGCAGCTTTGGTCTAGCGGGAGCAGATACGCAGTATTTT. The encoded protein is CASSFGLAGADTQYF.

This clonotype was recorded many times. This rearrangement joins TRBV5-6 to TRBJ2-7; no firm D call. CDR3 length: 14 amino acids. V lost 0 bases and J 2 bases, leaving 9 bases between the germline ends. Germline assignment: CDR1 SGHDT and CDR2 YYEEEE. CDR3 DNA sequence: TGTGCCAGCAGCTTGGGACCTACTACCTACGAGCAGTACTTC. Translating it yields CASSLGPTTYEQYF.

This clonotype was seen a handful of times. The chain combines TRBV7-3 with TRBJ1-5; D gene uncertain. Germline values: CDR1 SGHTA, CDR2 FQGTGA. The V end lost 8 bases, the J end lost 7 bases, and 12 bases lay between the germline ends. The length of the CDR3 is 12 residues. CDR3 sequence: CASAVVRQPQHF. DNA of the CDR3: TGTGCCAGCGCGGTAGTTCGACAGCCCCAGCATTTT.

In this sample, this clonotype turned up many times. As DNA, the CDR3 is TGCGCCAGCAGCCCCGACCCGAGCTCCTACAATGAGCAGTTCTTC. Its translation: CASSPDPSSYNEQFF. V gene TRBV5-1 combines with J gene TRBJ2-1; D not resolved. The ends were cut back, 4 bases at V and 0 bases at J, with 11 bases in the middle. CDR1 and CDR2 (germline): SGHRS, YFSETQ. This CDR3 region has 15 residues.